These 19 T cell receptor beta chains share one sample of origin, sequenced in a study of cytomegalovirus exposure and HLA in healthy donors. The primer mix had 60 Vbeta and 13 Jbeta primers. Sequencing was performed with immunoSEQ multiplex PCR; in TCRdb, only in-frame clones are kept and a portion is missing. The sample has approximately 140,000 clones, around 78% seen once. Material: PBMCs. Receptor source: a male donor in good health and CMV-seronegative.

This clone was seen more than once but under ten times. V and J are TRBV4-2 and TRBJ1-1, with TRBD1 matching 10 bases. Losses at the gene ends were 5 bases for V and 6 bases for J; bases not matched to a gene: 9. The CDR3 sequence is 15 residues long. CDR1 is LGHNA, CDR2 YNFKEQ, per germline. The CDR3 spells CASSFGTGAAPEAFF. CDR3 coding DNA: TGTGCCAGCAGCTTTGGGACAGGGGCAGCGCCTGAAGCTTTCTTT.

The rearrangement uses TRBV29-1 and TRBJ1-2, with D possibly being TRBD1 (5 bases). The ends were cut back, 5 bases at V and 1 base at J, with 17 bases in the middle. CDR1 SQVTM and CDR2 ANQGSEA come from the germline V gene. The length of the CDR3 is 15 residues. CDR3 residues: CSVRGGVSVNYGYTF. In DNA, the CDR3 is TGCAGCGTTCGTGGGGGGGTCAGCGTTAACTATGGCTACACCTTC.

This clone was recorded once. This chain links TRBV27 with TRBJ1-1; TRBD1 agrees at 7 bases. The trim removed 7 bases at V and 6 bases at J, leaving 14 bases unmatched. CDR3 size: 15 residues. Germline assignment: CDR1 MNHEY and CDR2 SMNVEV (reference sequence). The CDR3 DNA sequence: TGTGCCAGCAAAGATAGGGGGCGATCCGGGTCTGAAGCTTTCTTT. The encoded protein is CASKDRGRSGSEAFF.

The rearrangement uses TRBV5-4 and TRBJ2-7; 9 positions match TRBD1. The germline V gene has CDR1 SGHNT and CDR2 YYREEE (reference sequence). The trim removed 0 bases at V and 4 bases at J, leaving 5 bases unmatched. The CDR3 has 15 amino acids. Written as DNA, the CDR3 is TGTGCCAGCAGCTTGGAGGGACAGGGTGTTTACGAGCAGTACTTC. This translates into CASSLEGQGVYEQYF.

This rearrangement joins TRBV27 to TRBJ1-1; 7 positions agree with TRBD1. This CDR3 spans 16 amino acids. Trimming took 1 base from V and 0 from J; bases not matched to a gene: 5. CDR1 is MNHEY and CDR2 is SMNVEV in the germline V gene (reference sequence). The CDR3 reads CASSLYTTGMNTEAFF. The CDR3 DNA sequence: TGTGCCAGCAGTTTATATACGACAGGGATGAACACTGAAGCTTTCTTT.

The V and J genes are TRBV11-3 and TRBJ2-2; tentative D call: TRBD1 (6 bases). The germline CDR1 and CDR2 sequences are SGHNT and YENEEA. V was trimmed by 5 bases and J by 1 base, leaving 17 bases between them. The CDR3 consists of 17 residues. The DNA for the CDR3 is TGTGCCAGCAGCCTCATAACAGGGCTGGGGAACACCGGGGAGCTGTTTTTT. Translation: CASSLITGLGNTGELFF.

The V and J genes are TRBV29-1 and TRBJ2-1; TRBD1 agrees at 8 bases. CDR1 is SQVTM and CDR2 is ANQGSEA in the germline V gene. J lost 7 bases, V lost 3 bases, and 8 bases had no gene match. This CDR3 region has 14 residues. The CDR3 protein is CSVDPQDRENEQFF. CDR3 DNA sequence: TGCAGCGTTGACCCCCAGGACAGGGAAAATGAGCAGTTCTTC.

This clone occurred once. The chain is built from TRBV5-1 and TRBJ2-5, with 9 bases lining up with TRBD2. Per germline, CDR1 SGHRS and CDR2 YFSETQ. The CDR3 contains 16 residues. The ends lost 7 bases at V and 1 base at J; junction bases unmatched: 11. CDR3 sequence: CASAKGASGAQETQYF. In DNA, the CDR3 is TGCGCCAGCGCCAAGGGGGCTAGCGGGGCCCAAGAGACCCAGTACTTC. Full variable domain (remainder filled in from reference TRBV5-1 and TRBJ2-5): KAGVTQTPRYLIKTRGQQVTLSCSPISGHRSVSWYQQTPGQGLQFLFEYFSETQRNKGNFPGRFSGRQFSNSRSEMNVSTLELGDSALYLCASAKGASGAQETQYFGPGTRLLVL.

The V gene is TRBV2, the J gene TRBJ1-1, with 8 bases that match TRBD1. CDR3 length: 13 amino acids. Germline values: CDR1 SNHLY, CDR2 FYNNEI. The V segment lost 8 bases and the J segment 0 bases; nucleotides outside the gene matches: 2. The CDR3 loop is CASGQGVNTEAFF. CDR3 in DNA: TGTGCCAGCGGACAGGGCGTGAACACTGAAGCTTTCTTT.

V usage is TRBV6-1 and J usage is TRBJ1-6; TRBD1 is a possible D gene (6 bases). The germline V and J ends were trimmed by 2 bases and 6 bases, with 14 bases remaining between them. The CDR3 length is 16 residues. Germline CDR1 reads MNHNS; CDR2 reads SASEGT. DNA for the CDR3: TGTGCCAGCAGTGAACCCCGGACAGACATTAATTCACCCCTCCACTTT. Its translation is CASSEPRTDINSPLHF.

The chain has TRBV10-3 and TRBJ2-5; the D gene is possibly TRBD2 (5 bases). This CDR3 contains 13 residues. Trimming took 4 bases from V and 0 from J, leaving 6 bases between them. Germline CDR1 is ENHRY and CDR2 is SYGVKD. The CDR3 DNA reads TGTGCCATCAGTGGAGGGAACCAAGAGACCCAGTACTTC. Protein sequence: CAISGGNQETQYF.

V gene TRBV6-5 combines with J gene TRBJ2-5; possible D gene TRBD1, 7 bases. The DNA matches TRBJ2-7 better at its end, which makes the J call doubtful. The V gene's germline CDR1 is MNHEY and CDR2 SVGAGI. CDR3 length: 14 amino acids. CDR3 DNA: TGTGCCAGCAGTCGCGGACAGGAGGGGGACGAGCAGTACTTC. Its protein is CASSRGQEGDEQYF.

V gene TRBV19 combines with J gene TRBJ1-1; D perhaps matches TRBD1 (5 bases). The CDR3 covers 18 residues. Germline CDR1 and CDR2: LNHDA and SQIVND (reference sequence). The V end lost 5 bases, the J end lost 0 bases, and 22 bases lay between the germline ends. The CDR3 nucleotides read TGTGCCAGTAGTGTGGGGGAGGGACCTCCCTTTATGAACACTGAAGCTTTCTTT. Translation gives CASSVGEGPPFMNTEAFF.

The CDR3 DNA sequence: TGTGCCTGGAGTGTACACCGGACAGGGGTTAACTATGGCTACACCTTC. Encoded protein: CAWSVHRTGVNYGYTF. The chain uses TRBV30 and TRBJ1-2; 9 bases match TRBD1. Trimming took 0 bases from V and 1 from J; bases not matched to a gene: 6. The CDR3 runs to 16 residues. From germline, CDR1 is GTSNPN and CDR2 SVGIG (reference sequence). Drawing the rest from reference TRBV30 and TRBJ1-2, the complete variable domain is SQTIHQWPATLVQPVGSPLSLECTVEGTSNPNLYWYRQAAGRGLQLLFYSVGIGQISSEVPQNLSASRPQDRQFILSSKKLLLSDSGFYLCAWSVHRTGVNYGYTFGSGTRLTVV.

In this sample, this clone turned up a few times. The chain recombines TRBV6-6 with TRBJ1-1, with TRBD1 matching over 7 bases. V lost 7 bases, J lost 4 bases, and 6 bases stayed unmatched. CDR3 length equals 13 residues. The V gene's germline CDR1 is MNHNY and CDR2 SVGAGI (reference sequence). CDR3 sequence reads: CASNPGGLTEAFF. Here the CDR3 DNA reads TGTGCCAGCAACCCAGGGGGGCTCACTGAAGCTTTCTTT.

The V call is TRBV9, the J call TRBJ2-3; D call uncertain. This CDR3 comprises 15 residues. The germline V gene has CDR1 SGDLS and CDR2 YYNGEE. V dropped 0 bases and J dropped 0 bases, with 8 bases sitting between them. DNA of the CDR3: TGTGCCAGCAGCGTAGGCGCCCACAGCACAGATACGCAGTATTTT. Its protein product is CASSVGAHSTDTQYF.

The CDR3 spells CSALGQDIYGYTF. In nucleotides, the CDR3 is TGCAGCGCCCTCGGACAGGACATCTATGGCTACACCTTC. The rearrangement links TRBV29-1 to TRBJ1-2; 7 bases agree with TRBD1. Germline V lookup: CDR1 SQVTM, CDR2 ANQGSEA. V gave up 7 bases and J gave up 4 bases; unmatched junction bases: 9. The CDR3 covers 13 residues.

The chain employs TRBV5-1 and TRBJ1-2; D might be TRBD1 (5 bases). The germline V gene has CDR1 SGHRS and CDR2 YFSETQ. V was cut by 4 bases and J by 6 bases, with 22 bases left in between. This CDR3 is 16 amino acids long. The CDR3 loop reads CASSNTPSGGAHGYTF. The CDR3 bases are TGCGCCAGCAGCAACACTCCCTCCGGAGGGGCTCATGGCTACACCTTC.

The table lists this clone with a few counts. The rearrangement links TRBV21-1 to TRBJ1-5; the D segment call TRBD1 is taken from the table without a DNA check. TRBV21-1 is an annotated pseudogene. This CDR3 has 9 amino acids. The CDR3 coding sequence is TGTGCCGGAGACAGGACCCAGCATTTT. Protein sequence: CAGDRTQHF.